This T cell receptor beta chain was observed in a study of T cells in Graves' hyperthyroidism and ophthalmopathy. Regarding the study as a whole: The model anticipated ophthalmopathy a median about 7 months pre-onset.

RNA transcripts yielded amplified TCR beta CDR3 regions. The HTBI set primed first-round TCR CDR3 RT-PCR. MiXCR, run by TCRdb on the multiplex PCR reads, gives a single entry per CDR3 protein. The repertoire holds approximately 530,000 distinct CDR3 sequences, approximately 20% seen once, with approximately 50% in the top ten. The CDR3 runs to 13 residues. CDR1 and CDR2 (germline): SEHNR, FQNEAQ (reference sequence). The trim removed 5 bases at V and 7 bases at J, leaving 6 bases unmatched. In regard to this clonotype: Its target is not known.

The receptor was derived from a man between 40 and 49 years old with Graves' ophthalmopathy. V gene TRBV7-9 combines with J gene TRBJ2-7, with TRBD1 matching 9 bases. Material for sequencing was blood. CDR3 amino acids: CASSPWDREEQYF. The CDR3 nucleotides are TGTGCCAGCAGCCCATGGGACAGGGAGGAGCAGTACTTC.